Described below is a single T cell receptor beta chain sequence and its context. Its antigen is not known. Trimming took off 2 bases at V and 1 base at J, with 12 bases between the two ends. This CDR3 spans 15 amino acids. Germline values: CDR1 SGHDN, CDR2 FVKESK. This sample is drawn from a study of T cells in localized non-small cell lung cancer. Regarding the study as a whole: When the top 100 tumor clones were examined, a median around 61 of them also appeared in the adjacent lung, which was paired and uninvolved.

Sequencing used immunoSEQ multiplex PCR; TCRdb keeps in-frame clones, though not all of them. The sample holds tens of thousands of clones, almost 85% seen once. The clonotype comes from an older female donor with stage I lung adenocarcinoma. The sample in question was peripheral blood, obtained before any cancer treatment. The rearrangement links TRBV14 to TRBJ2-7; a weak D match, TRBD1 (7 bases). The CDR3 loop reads CASSQSQGGSYEQYF. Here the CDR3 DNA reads TGTGCCAGCAGCCAAAGTCAGGGGGGTTCCTACGAGCAGTACTTC. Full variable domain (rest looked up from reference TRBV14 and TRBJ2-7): EAGVTQFPSHSVIEKGQTVTLRCDPISGHDNLYWYRRVMGKEIKFLLHFVKESKQDESGMPNNRFLAERTGGTYSTLKVQPAELEDSGVYFCASSQSQGGSYEQYFGPGTRLTVT.